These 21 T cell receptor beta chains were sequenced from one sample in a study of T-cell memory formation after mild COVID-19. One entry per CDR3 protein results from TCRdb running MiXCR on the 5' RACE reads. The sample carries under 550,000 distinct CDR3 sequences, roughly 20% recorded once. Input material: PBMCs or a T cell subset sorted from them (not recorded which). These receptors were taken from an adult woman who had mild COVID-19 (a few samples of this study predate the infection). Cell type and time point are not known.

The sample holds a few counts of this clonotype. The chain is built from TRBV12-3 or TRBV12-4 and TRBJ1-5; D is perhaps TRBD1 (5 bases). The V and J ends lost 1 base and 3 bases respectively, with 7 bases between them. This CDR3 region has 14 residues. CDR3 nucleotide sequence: TGTGCCAGCAGTTTAGGGGGCCCCAATCAGCCCCAGCATTTT. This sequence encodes CASSLGGPNQPQHF.

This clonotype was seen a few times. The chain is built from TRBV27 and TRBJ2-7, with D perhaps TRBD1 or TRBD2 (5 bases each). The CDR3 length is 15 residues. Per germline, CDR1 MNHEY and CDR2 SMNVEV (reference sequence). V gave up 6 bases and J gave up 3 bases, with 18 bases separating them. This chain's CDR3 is CASRPRDGVGYEQYF. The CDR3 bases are TGTGCCAGCAGACCCCGGGACGGCGTAGGCTACGAGCAGTACTTC.

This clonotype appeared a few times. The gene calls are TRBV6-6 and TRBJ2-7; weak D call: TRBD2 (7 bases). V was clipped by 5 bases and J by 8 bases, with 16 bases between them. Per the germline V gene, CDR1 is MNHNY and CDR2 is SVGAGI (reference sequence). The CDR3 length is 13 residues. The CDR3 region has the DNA TGTGCCAGCAGTAGGACGGAGGGGGGGAAGCAGTACTTC. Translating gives CASSRTEGGKQYF.

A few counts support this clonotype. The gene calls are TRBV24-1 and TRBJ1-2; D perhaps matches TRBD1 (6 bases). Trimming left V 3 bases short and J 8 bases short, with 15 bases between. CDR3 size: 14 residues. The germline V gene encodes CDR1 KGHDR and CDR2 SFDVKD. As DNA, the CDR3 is TGTGCCACCAGTGATCTACGACAGGCCAGGGGCTACACCTTC. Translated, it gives CATSDLRQARGYTF.

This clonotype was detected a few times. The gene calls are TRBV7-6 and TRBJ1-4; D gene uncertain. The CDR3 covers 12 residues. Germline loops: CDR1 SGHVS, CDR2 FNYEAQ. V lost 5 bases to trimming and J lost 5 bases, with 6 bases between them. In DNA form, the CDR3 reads TGTGCCAGCAGCCCGCTGAATGAAAAACTGTTTTTT. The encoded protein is CASSPLNEKLFF. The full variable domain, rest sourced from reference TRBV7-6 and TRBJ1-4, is GAGVSQSPRYKVTKRGQDVALRCDPISGHVSLYWYRQALGQGPEFLTYFNYEAQQDKSGLPNDRFSAERPEGSISTLTIQRTEQRDSAMYRCASSPLNEKLFFGSGTQLSVL.

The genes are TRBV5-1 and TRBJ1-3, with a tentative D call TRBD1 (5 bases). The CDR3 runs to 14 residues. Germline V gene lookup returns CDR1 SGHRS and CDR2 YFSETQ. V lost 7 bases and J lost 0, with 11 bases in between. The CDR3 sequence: CASRGTDSGNTIYF. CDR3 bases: TGCGCCAGCCGAGGGACTGACTCTGGAAACACCATATATTTT.

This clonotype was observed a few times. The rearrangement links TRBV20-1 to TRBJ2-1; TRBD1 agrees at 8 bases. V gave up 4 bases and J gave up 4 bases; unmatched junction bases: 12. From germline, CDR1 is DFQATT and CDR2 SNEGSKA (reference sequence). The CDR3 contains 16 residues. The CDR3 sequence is CSANSGTGGAYNEQFF. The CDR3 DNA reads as TGCAGTGCTAACTCCGGGACAGGAGGGGCATACAATGAGCAGTTCTTC.

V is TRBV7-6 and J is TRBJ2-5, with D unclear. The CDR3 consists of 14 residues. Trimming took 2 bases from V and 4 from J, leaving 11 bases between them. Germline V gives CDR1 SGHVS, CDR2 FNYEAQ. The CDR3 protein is CASSLNSHGETQYF. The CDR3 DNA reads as TGTGCCAGCAGCTTAAACTCTCATGGAGAGACCCAGTACTTC.

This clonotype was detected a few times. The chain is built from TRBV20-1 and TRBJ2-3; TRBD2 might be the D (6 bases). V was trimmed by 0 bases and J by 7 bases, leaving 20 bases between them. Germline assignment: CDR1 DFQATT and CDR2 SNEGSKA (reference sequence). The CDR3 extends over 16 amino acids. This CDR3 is CSARDVGGTVVNTQYF. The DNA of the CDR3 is TGCAGTGCTAGAGATGTAGGCGGGACCGTCGTTAATACGCAGTATTTT.

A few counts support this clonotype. The CDR3 reads CASSLALAESTDTQYF. The DNA for the CDR3 is TGTGCCAGCAGCTTAGCGTTAGCGGAAAGCACAGATACGCAGTATTTT. The chain couples TRBV7-9 to TRBJ2-3, with D perhaps matching TRBD2 (6 bases). CDR3 size: 16 residues. V was pared by 0 bases and J by 0 bases, with 10 bases between. Germline assignment: CDR1 SEHNR and CDR2 FQNEAQ (reference sequence).

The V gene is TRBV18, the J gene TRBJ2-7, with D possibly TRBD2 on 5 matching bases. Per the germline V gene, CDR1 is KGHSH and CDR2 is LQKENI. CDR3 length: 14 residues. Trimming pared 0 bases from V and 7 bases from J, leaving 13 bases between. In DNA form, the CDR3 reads TGTGCCAGCTCACCACCGTCGGGAAGGCAAGAGCAGTACTTC. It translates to CASSPPSGRQEQYF. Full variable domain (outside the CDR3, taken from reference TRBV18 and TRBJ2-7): NAGVMQNPRHLVRRRGQEARLRCSPMKGHSHVYWYRQLPEEGLKFMVYLQKENIIDESGMPKERFSAEFPKEGPSILRIQQVVRGDSAAYFCASSPPSGRQEQYFGPGTRLTVT.

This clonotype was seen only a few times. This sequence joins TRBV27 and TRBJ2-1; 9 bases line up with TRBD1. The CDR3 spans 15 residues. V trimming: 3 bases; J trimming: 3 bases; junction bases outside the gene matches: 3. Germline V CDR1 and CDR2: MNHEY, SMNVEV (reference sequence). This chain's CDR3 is CASSFSTGGYNEQFF. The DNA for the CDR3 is TGTGCCAGCAGTTTCTCGACAGGGGGCTACAATGAGCAGTTCTTC.

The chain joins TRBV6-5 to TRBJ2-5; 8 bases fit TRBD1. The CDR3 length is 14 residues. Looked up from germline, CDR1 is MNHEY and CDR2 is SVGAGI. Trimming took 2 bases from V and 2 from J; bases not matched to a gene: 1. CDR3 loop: CASSYHRGQETQYF. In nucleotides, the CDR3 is TGTGCCAGCAGTTACCACAGGGGGCAAGAGACCCAGTACTTC.

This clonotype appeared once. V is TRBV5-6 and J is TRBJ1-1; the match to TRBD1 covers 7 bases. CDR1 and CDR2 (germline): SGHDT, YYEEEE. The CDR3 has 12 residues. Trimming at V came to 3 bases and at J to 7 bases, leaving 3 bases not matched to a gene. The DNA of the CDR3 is TGTGCCAGCAGCTGGGGACAGCGTGAAGCTTTCTTT. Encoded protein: CASSWGQREAFF.

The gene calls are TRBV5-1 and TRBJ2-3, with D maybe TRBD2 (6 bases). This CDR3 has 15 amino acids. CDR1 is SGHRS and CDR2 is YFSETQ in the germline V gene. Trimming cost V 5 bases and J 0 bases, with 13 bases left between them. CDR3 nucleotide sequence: TGCGCCAGCAGTGCGGGGACCCTGAGCACAGATACGCAGTATTTT. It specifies CASSAGTLSTDTQYF.

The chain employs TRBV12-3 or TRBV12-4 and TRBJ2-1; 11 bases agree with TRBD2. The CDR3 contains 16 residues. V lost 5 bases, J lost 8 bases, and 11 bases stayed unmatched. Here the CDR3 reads CASSLQTSGISDEQFF. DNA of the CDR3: TGTGCCAGCAGTCTACAGACTAGCGGGATCTCAGATGAGCAGTTCTTC.

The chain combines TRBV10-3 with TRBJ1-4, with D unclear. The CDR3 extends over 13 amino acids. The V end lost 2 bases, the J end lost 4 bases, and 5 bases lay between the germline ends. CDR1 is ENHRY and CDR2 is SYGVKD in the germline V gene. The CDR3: CAISEAFNEKLFF. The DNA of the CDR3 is TGTGCCATCAGTGAGGCCTTTAATGAAAAACTGTTTTTT.

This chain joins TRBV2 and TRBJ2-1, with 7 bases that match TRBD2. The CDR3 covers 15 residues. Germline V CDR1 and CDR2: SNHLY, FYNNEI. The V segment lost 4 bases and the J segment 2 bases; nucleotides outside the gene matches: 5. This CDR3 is CASSAGGGPYNEQFF. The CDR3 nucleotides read TGTGCCAGCAGTGCGGGGGGAGGCCCCTACAATGAGCAGTTCTTC. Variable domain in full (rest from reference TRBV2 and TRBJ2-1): EPEVTQTPSHQVTQMGQEVILRCVPISNHLYFYWYRQILGQKVEFLVSFYNNEISEKSEIFDDQFSVERPDGSNFTLKIRSTKLEDSAMYFCASSAGGGPYNEQFFGPGTRLTVL.

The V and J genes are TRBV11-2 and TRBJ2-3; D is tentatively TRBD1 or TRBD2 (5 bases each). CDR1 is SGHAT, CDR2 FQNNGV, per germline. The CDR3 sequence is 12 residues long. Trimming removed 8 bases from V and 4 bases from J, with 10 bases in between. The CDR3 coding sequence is TGTGCCAGCGGGGGTGACCCAGATACGCAGTATTTT. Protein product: CASGGDPDTQYF.

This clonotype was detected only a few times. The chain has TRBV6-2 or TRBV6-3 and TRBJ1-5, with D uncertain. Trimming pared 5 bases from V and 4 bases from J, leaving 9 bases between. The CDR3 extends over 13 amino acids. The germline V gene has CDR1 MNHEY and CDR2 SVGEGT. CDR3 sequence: CASSRTGNQPQHF. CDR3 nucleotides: TGTGCCAGCAGTCGGACGGGAAATCAGCCCCAGCATTTT.

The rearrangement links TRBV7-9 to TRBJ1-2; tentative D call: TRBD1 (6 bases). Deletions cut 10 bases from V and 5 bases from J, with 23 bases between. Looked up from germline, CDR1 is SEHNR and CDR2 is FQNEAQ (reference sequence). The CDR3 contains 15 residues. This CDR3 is CATSGSQGTEYGYTF. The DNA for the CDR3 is TGTGCCACTTCGGGGTCACAGGGAACGGAGTATGGCTACACCTTC.